What follows are 27 T cell receptor beta chains derived from one specimen sequenced in a study of control samples from healthy donors and cancer patients. Sequencing was performed with immunoSEQ multiplex PCR; in TCRdb, only in-frame clones are kept and a portion is missing. The data contain 60,000 to 70,000 clones, approximately 84% of them seen just once; the ten biggest clones take up 2.9%. The sample was PBMCs. The receptors shown here come from a woman aged 50 to 60 with lung cancer.

V and J are TRBV12-3 or TRBV12-4 and TRBJ1-1, with D possibly TRBD1 on 5 matching bases. The CDR3 consists of 13 residues. Trimming took 6 bases from V and 8 from J, leaving 16 bases between them. The CDR3, as DNA: TGTGCCAGCAGGGAAAACTCCGGGACGGAAGCTTTCTTT. Protein product: CASRENSGTEAFF.

This clone has a single count. The V call is TRBV5-1, the J call TRBJ1-1; D gene uncertain. This CDR3 comprises 12 residues. V shed 4 bases and J shed 2 bases, with 6 bases lying between them. Germline CDR1 SGHRS, CDR2 YFSETQ. CDR3 amino acids: CASSGENTEAFF. Written as DNA, the CDR3 is TGCGCCAGCAGCGGAGAAAACACTGAAGCTTTCTTT. Full variable domain (missing parts from reference TRBV5-1 and TRBJ1-1): KAGVTQTPRYLIKTRGQQVTLSCSPISGHRSVSWYQQTPGQGLQFLFEYFSETQRNKGNFPGRFSGRQFSNSRSEMNVSTLELGDSALYLCASSGENTEAFFGQGTRLTVV.

This chain connects TRBV27 to TRBJ2-6, with D unclear. This CDR3 spans 13 amino acids. Trimming pared 3 bases from V and 4 bases from J, leaving 4 bases between. The V gene's germline CDR1 is MNHEY and CDR2 SMNVEV (reference sequence). CDR3 sequence: CASSFNGANVLTF. CDR3 sequence (DNA): TGTGCCAGCAGTTTCAACGGGGCCAACGTCCTGACTTTC.

The chain joins TRBV10-3 to TRBJ2-5; D may be TRBD2 (7 bases). Germline V gives CDR1 ENHRY, CDR2 SYGVKD. The CDR3 spans 15 residues. Deletions cut 10 bases from V and 5 bases from J, with 23 bases between. The CDR3 DNA reads TGTGCCACCCTGGGGAAAGGGGGGGCCGAGGAGACCCAGTACTTC. Encoded protein: CATLGKGGAEETQYF.

The chain combines TRBV18 with TRBJ2-2; no definite D call. This CDR3 comprises 16 residues. V was shortened by 3 bases and J by 0 bases, with 11 bases between the two germline ends. Germline CDR1 is KGHSH and CDR2 is LQKENI. The CDR3 is CASSPQEHSNTGELFF. In DNA, the CDR3 is TGTGCCAGCTCACCCCAGGAACATTCGAACACCGGGGAGCTGTTTTTT.

This chain connects TRBV28 to TRBJ1-2; D gene uncertain. The CDR3 is made up of 14 amino acids. Trimming removed 3 bases at V and 0 bases at J, with 8 bases between. Germline assignment: CDR1 MDHEN and CDR2 SYDVKM. The CDR3 here is CASSLVLANYGYTF. In DNA form, the CDR3 reads TGTGCCAGCAGTTTGGTTCTGGCTAACTATGGCTACACCTTC.

This clone has a handful of counts. The chain recombines TRBV5-1 with TRBJ2-7; D not certain. Trimming cost V 0 bases and J 5 bases, with 12 bases left between them. Germline lookup yields CDR1 SGHRS and CDR2 YFSETQ. CDR3 length equals 14 residues. CDR3 region: CASSLVRASDEQYF. The CDR3 bases are TGCGCCAGCAGCTTGGTTAGGGCGAGTGACGAGCAGTACTTC.

This clone appeared a single time. This chain uses TRBV2 with TRBJ1-2; unclear D gene. This CDR3 region has 16 residues. Germline values: CDR1 SNHLY, CDR2 FYNNEI. Trimming shortened V by 3 bases and J by 0 bases, and 14 bases separated the two germline ends. CDR3 sequence: CASSDPRRIANYGYTF. CDR3 nucleotide sequence: TGTGCCAGCAGTGACCCCCGACGGATAGCTAACTATGGCTACACCTTC.

The chain has TRBV24-1 and TRBJ1-5; 9 nucleotides agree with TRBD1. The V gene's germline CDR1 is KGHDR and CDR2 SFDVKD. The CDR3 covers 16 residues. Germline trimming cut 5 bases from V and 5 bases from J; bases unmatched to any gene: 9. The CDR3 region is CATSGWDRVEDQPQHF. The CDR3 DNA reads TGTGCCACCAGTGGGTGGGACAGGGTAGAGGATCAGCCCCAGCATTTT.

This chain uses TRBV4-2 with TRBJ2-2; TRBD1 might be the D (7 bases). Germline CDR1 LGHNA, CDR2 YNFKEQ. Trimming pared 7 bases from V and 5 bases from J, leaving 14 bases between. The CDR3 runs 14 residues. The CDR3, as DNA: TGTGCCAGCAACGGGGCAGGGGGGACCGGGGAGCTGTTTTTT. Residues: CASNGAGGTGELFF.

The V and J genes are TRBV7-3 and TRBJ2-1; D is ambiguous. The V end lost 0 bases, the J end lost 7 bases, and 7 bases lay between the germline ends. Germline lookup yields CDR1 SGHTA and CDR2 FQGTGA. CDR3 length equals 13 residues. CDR3 protein: CASSLTLGNEQFF. The DNA for the CDR3 is TGTGCCAGCAGCTTAACGTTGGGAAATGAGCAGTTCTTC.

The chain links TRBV9 to TRBJ1-4; weak D call: TRBD1 (5 bases). The CDR3 is made up of 17 amino acids. With 3 bases removed from V and 4 bases from J, the gap between germline ends came to 19 bases. Germline CDR1 and CDR2: SGDLS and YYNGEE. For the CDR3, the DNA is TGTGCCAGCAGCGCCGGTAACGGGCCAGGGAGTAATGAAAAACTGTTTTTT. It specifies CASSAGNGPGSNEKLFF.

V and J are TRBV12-3 or TRBV12-4 and TRBJ1-3, with D hard to call. Deletions cut 3 bases from V and 0 bases from J, with 3 bases between. The CDR3 has 13 amino acids. The CDR3 DNA sequence: TGTGCCAGCAGTTTGGTCTCTGGAAACACCATATATTTT. Protein product: CASSLVSGNTIYF.

This chain connects TRBV7-2 to TRBJ2-2, with D hard to call. CDR3 length: 12 residues. Germline V gene lookup returns CDR1 SGHTA and CDR2 FQGNSA. The V and J ends lost 3 bases and 2 bases respectively, with 1 base between them. The CDR3 nucleotides are TGTGCCAGCAGCTTTAACACCGGGGAGCTGTTTTTT. The encoded protein is CASSFNTGELFF.

This clone was observed a handful of times. V is TRBV5-1 and J is TRBJ2-5; the D call may be TRBD1 or TRBD2 (5 bases each). Trimming took 2 bases from V and 3 from J, leaving 11 bases between them. CDR1 is SGHRS and CDR2 is YFSETQ in the germline V gene. The CDR3 runs to 14 residues. CDR3 amino acids: CASSFRGEEETQYF. CDR3 DNA sequence: TGCGCCAGCAGCTTCCGGGGCGAGGAAGAGACCCAGTACTTC.

The chain uses TRBV4-1 and TRBJ1-1; unclear D gene. CDR1 and CDR2 from the germline V gene are MGHRA and YSYEKL. This CDR3 is 15 amino acids long. V lost 6 bases and J lost 3, with 17 bases in between. The CDR3 DNA reads as TGCGCCAGCAGTCGGGGTTTTCAAGGAGACACTGAAGCTTTCTTT. This encodes CASSRGFQGDTEAFF.

The chain combines TRBV7-2 with TRBJ2-5, with 7 bases identical to TRBD2. The length of the CDR3 is 14 residues. V was clipped by 6 bases and J by 4 bases; unmatched bases: 8. CDR1 is SGHTA and CDR2 is FQGNSA in the germline V gene. As DNA, the CDR3 is TGTGCCAGCAGGGAGGCTAGCGGTGGAGAGACCCAGTACTTC. Its translation: CASREASGGETQYF.

The chain carries TRBV28 and TRBJ1-2; TRBD1 is a possible D gene (5 bases). This CDR3 is 15 amino acids long. Per the germline V gene, CDR1 is MDHEN and CDR2 is SYDVKM. Trimming shortened V by 5 bases and J by 7 bases, and 20 bases separated the two germline ends. The CDR3 is CASSLLPGTPGGYTF. Written as DNA, the CDR3 is TGTGCCAGCAGTCTCCTGCCCGGGACCCCCGGTGGCTACACCTTC.

As regards this clone: The identical CDR3 is also encoded by other nucleotide sequences in the sample. The chain has TRBV5-1 and TRBJ1-1; D is perhaps TRBD1 (5 bases). Trimming pared 1 base from V and 1 base from J, leaving 8 bases between. The germline V gene encodes CDR1 SGHRS and CDR2 YFSETQ. This CDR3 region has 14 residues. CDR3 amino acids: CASSLLGQNTEAFF. For the CDR3, the DNA is TGCGCCAGCAGCTTGTTGGGGCAGAACACTGAAGCTTTCTTT.

This rearrangement joins TRBV7-2 to TRBJ1-6; D is perhaps TRBD1 (5 bases). This CDR3 contains 12 residues. Per the germline V gene, CDR1 is SGHTA and CDR2 is FQGNSA. V shed 2 bases and J shed 10 bases, with 6 bases lying between them. Written as DNA, the CDR3 is TGTGCCAGCAGCTTAAGGGGATCACCCCTCCACTTT. Its translation is CASSLRGSPLHF.

In its sample, this clone was seen once. The rearrangement uses TRBV5-6 and TRBJ1-1; D is uncertain. The V gene lost 3 bases and the J gene lost 7 bases, with 13 bases spanning the gap. The CDR3 is made up of 13 amino acids. The germline CDR1 and CDR2 sequences are SGHDT and YYEEEE. Here the CDR3 reads CASSSTELGEAFF. CDR3 in DNA: TGTGCCAGCAGCTCCACAGAGTTAGGTGAAGCTTTCTTT.

The V call is TRBV2, the J call TRBJ1-1; 7 bases map to TRBD1. The CDR3 is made up of 14 amino acids. From germline, CDR1 is SNHLY and CDR2 FYNNEI. Trimming at V came to 0 bases and at J to 10 bases, leaving 8 bases not matched to a gene. CDR3 residues: CASSEAGGQEVAFF. The CDR3 region has the DNA TGTGCCAGCAGTGAAGCAGGGGGCCAGGAAGTAGCTTTCTTT.

V and J are TRBV27 and TRBJ1-2; the D gene is possibly TRBD1 (5 bases). Trimming removed 6 bases from V and 3 bases from J, with 14 bases in between. CDR3 length equals 14 residues. Germline V lookup: CDR1 MNHEY, CDR2 SMNVEV (reference sequence). The CDR3 sequence is CASREGPVHYGYTF. Here the CDR3 DNA reads TGTGCCAGCAGAGAGGGGCCCGTTCACTATGGCTACACCTTC.

V is TRBV5-1 and J is TRBJ1-6; TRBD1 is a possible D gene (6 bases). Germline V gene lookup returns CDR1 SGHRS and CDR2 YFSETQ. V was shortened by 2 bases and J by 8 bases, with 14 bases between the two germline ends. The CDR3 has 15 residues. CDR3 sequence: CASSLIRGADSPLHF. In DNA, the CDR3 is TGCGCCAGCAGCTTAATCAGGGGAGCGGATTCACCCCTCCACTTT.

This clone is labeled as medium-sized (0.01 to 0.1%). The genes are TRBV25-1 and TRBJ1-2; D not certain. The CDR3 has 11 residues. Trimming removed 5 bases at V and 5 bases at J, with 6 bases between. Germline assignment: CDR1 MGHDK and CDR2 SYGVNS. CDR3 sequence (DNA): TGTGCCAGCAGTCTACTATATGGCTACACCTTC. Translation: CASSLLYGYTF.

As DNA, the CDR3 is TGTGCCAGCAGTTTAGACTCGGTTGGTGGAAACACCATATATTTT. This translates into CASSLDSVGGNTIYF. V gene TRBV28 combines with J gene TRBJ1-3; no reliable D call. This CDR3 has 15 residues. The V and J ends lost 2 bases and 3 bases respectively, with 11 bases between them. Per the germline V gene, CDR1 is MDHEN and CDR2 is SYDVKM.

V is TRBV24-1 and J is TRBJ2-2; D is undetermined. The ends were cut back, 0 bases at V and 2 bases at J, with 9 bases in the middle. The germline V gene encodes CDR1 KGHDR and CDR2 SFDVKD. This CDR3 is built from 16 residues. CDR3 nucleotide sequence: TGTGCCACCAGTGATTTGACGCAAACTAACACCGGGGAGCTGTTTTTT. It yields the protein CATSDLTQTNTGELFF.